This T cell receptor beta chain is drawn from a study of T cells in localized non-small cell lung cancer. Whole-study results and caveats: Uninvolved adjacent lung had higher T cell clonality than tumor and all other tissues. Detection in adjacent lung was observed for a median roughly 62 of the top 100 tumor clones.

This clone was seen more than once but under ten times. Its antigen is unidentified. Germline and junction disagree at one end, which may indicate a read error. Assay: immunoSEQ multiplex PCR; the TCRdb copy retains only in-frame clones and omits some. Among 2,000 to 3,000 clones listed, around a quarter were seen once. Germline V gene lookup returns CDR1 MNHGY and CDR2 SAAAGT. The CDR3 has 13 amino acids. The chain links TRBV6-8 to TRBJ2-1; no reliable D call. This material consisted of lung tumor tissue, taken before any cancer treatment. The receptor's source is a male donor older than 55 with stage II squamous cell lung carcinoma. The chain's CDR3 is CAISGSNYNEQFF. DNA for the CDR3: TGTGCCATCAGTGGTTCCAATTACAATGAGCAGTTCTTC.